This T cell receptor (beta chain) was sequenced in a study of monozygotic twins with inflammatory bowel disease. Germline V gene lookup returns CDR1 SGHTA and CDR2 FQGNSA. The CDR3 sequence is 13 residues long. cDNA was produced in eight separate reactions per sample. Via template switching, UMIs carrying a 6-nucleotide sample barcode were introduced. TCRdb reanalyzed the 5' RACE reads, giving one entry per CDR3 protein sequence and no DNA. This sample's table reports about 380,000 distinct CDR3 sequences. Material: blood. The clonotype comes from a human donor with ulcerative colitis or Crohn's disease, or a healthy co-twin of an affected twin (not recorded which). This rearrangement joins TRBV7-2 to TRBJ2-1. The CDR3 reads CASGSARYNEQFF.